These T cell receptor beta chains were read from a single sample in a study of shared clonotypes between healthy human individuals. Repertoires were generated with immunoSEQ multiplex PCR, while TCRdb's copy carries only in-frame clones and drops some. Of approximately 250,000 clones detected, over 60% appear once; the ten largest clones hold around 10%. The specimen sequenced was memory CD4+ T cells sorted from blood. These receptors were obtained from a man aged 30-40 years in good health. CDR3s include the opening cysteine and the closing phenylalanine or tryptophan. The D gene is left open where the match is weak. A row's size may be missing; if present it is once, few, many or a size class.

d_gene: TRBD2
j_gene: TRBJ2-7
abundance: many
v_gene: TRBV2
CDR3aa: CASSSGLAGLTYEQYF
CDR3nt: TGTGCCAGCAGTTCGGGACTAGCGGGCCTCACCTACGAGCAGTACTTC

d_gene: TRBD2
j_gene: TRBJ2-2
abundance: .
v_gene: TRBV25-1
CDR3aa: CASARQREGHTGELFF
CDR3nt: TGTGCCAGTGCGCGCCAGCGGGAGGGGCACACCGGGGAGCTGTTTTTT

d_gene: .
j_gene: TRBJ2-2
abundance: once
v_gene: TRBV19
CDR3aa: CASSTIVRANTGELFF
CDR3nt: TGTGCCAGTAGTACGATCGTTAGGGCCAACACCGGGGAGCTGTTTTTT

d_gene: TRBD2
j_gene: TRBJ2-2
abundance: .
v_gene: TRBV6-5
CDR3aa: CASRPGGNTGELFF
CDR3nt: TGTGCCAGCAGGCCGGGAGGGAACACCGGGGAGCTGTTTTTT

d_gene: TRBD1
j_gene: TRBJ1-1
abundance: .
v_gene: TRBV28
CDR3aa: CASSLGSTGQIKAFF
CDR3nt: TGTGCCAGCAGTTTAGGAAGCACGGGACAGATAAAAGCTTTCTTT

d_gene: .
j_gene: TRBJ1-5
abundance: .
v_gene: TRBV6-4
CDR3aa: CASRSDGNSNQPQHF
CDR3nt: TGTGCCAGCAGATCCGACGGGAATAGCAATCAGCCCCAGCATTTT

d_gene: TRBD1
j_gene: TRBJ1-1
abundance: .
v_gene: TRBV6-5
CDR3aa: CASSDWASGGTEAFF
CDR3nt: TGTGCCAGCAGTGACTGGGCCTCAGGGGGCACTGAAGCTTTCTTT

d_gene: .
j_gene: TRBJ2-5
abundance: .
v_gene: TRBV7-6
CDR3aa: CASSPTGTRETQYF
CDR3nt: TGTGCCAGCAGCCCTACAGGGACCCGAGAGACCCAGTACTTC

d_gene: .
j_gene: TRBJ1-2
abundance: .
v_gene: TRBV19
CDR3aa: CASSIARADGYTF
CDR3nt: TGTGCCAGTAGTATAGCCAGGGCGGATGGCTACACCTTC

d_gene: .
j_gene: TRBJ2-7
abundance: .
v_gene: TRBV21-1
CDR3aa: CWHRTSGSSYEQYF
CDR3nt: TGTTGGCATCGGACTAGCGGGAGCTCCTACGAGCAGTACTTC

d_gene: TRBD1
j_gene: TRBJ1-2
abundance: once
v_gene: TRBV9
CDR3aa: CASSRTGAGYTF
CDR3nt: TGTGCCAGCAGCAGGACAGGGGCCGGCTACACCTTC

d_gene: .
j_gene: TRBJ2-1
abundance: .
v_gene: TRBV15
CDR3aa: CATSSGTTRNDEQFF
CDR3nt: TGTGCCACCAGTAGTGGGACCACACGGAACGATGAGCAGTTCTTC

d_gene: TRBD2
j_gene: TRBJ2-1
abundance: many
v_gene: TRBV29-1
CDR3aa: CSGSGIIPNEQFF
CDR3nt: TGCAGCGGTAGCGGGATAATACCAAATGAGCAGTTCTTC

d_gene: .
j_gene: TRBJ2-3
abundance: many
v_gene: TRBV5-1
CDR3aa: CASSLGALASDTQYF
CDR3nt: TGCGCCAGCAGCTTGGGAGCCCTGGCGTCAGATACGCAGTATTTT

d_gene: .
j_gene: TRBJ1-2
abundance: .
v_gene: TRBV7-9
CDR3aa: CASSRDSGYGYTF
CDR3nt: TGTGCCAGCAGTCGGGACTCTGGCTATGGCTACACCTTC

d_gene: .
j_gene: TRBJ1-1
abundance: .
v_gene: TRBV5-1
CDR3aa: CASRLSSPQGTEAFF
CDR3nt: TGCGCCAGCAGGTTGAGTTCACCCCAGGGCACTGAAGCTTTCTTT

d_gene: .
j_gene: TRBJ1-1
abundance: .
v_gene: TRBV5-1
CDR3aa: CASSYLGAVNTEAFF
CDR3nt: TGCGCCAGCAGCTACCTGGGGGCCGTGAACACTGAAGCTTTCTTT

d_gene: .
j_gene: TRBJ2-3
abundance: .
v_gene: TRBV6-6
CDR3aa: CASSSTGARGDTQYF
CDR3nt: TGTGCCAGCAGTTCCACGGGGGCGCGGGGAGATACGCAGTATTTT

d_gene: TRBD1
j_gene: TRBJ2-3
abundance: .
v_gene: TRBV29-1
CDR3aa: CSAGDREVVTQYF
CDR3nt: TGCAGCGCCGGAGACAGGGAAGTAGTAACGCAGTATTTT

d_gene: .
j_gene: TRBJ1-2
abundance: .
v_gene: TRBV5-1
CDR3aa: CASSLVRGYDGYTF
CDR3nt: TGCGCCAGCAGCTTGGTTCGGGGATACGATGGCTACACCTTC

d_gene: .
j_gene: TRBJ2-2
abundance: .
v_gene: TRBV4-3
CDR3aa: CASSSLGAAGELFF
CDR3nt: TGCGCCAGCAGCTCCCTCGGAGCAGCCGGGGAGCTGTTTTTT

d_gene: .
j_gene: TRBJ2-3
abundance: few
v_gene: TRBV6-1
CDR3aa: CASSESAHWGTDTQYF
CDR3nt: TGTGCCAGCAGTGAATCGGCCCACTGGGGCACAGATACGCAGTATTTT

d_gene: .
j_gene: TRBJ1-2
abundance: few
v_gene: TRBV2
CDR3aa: CASSISGRNYGYTF
CDR3nt: TGTGCCAGCAGTATCTCGGGACGTAACTATGGCTACACCTTC

d_gene: TRBD1
j_gene: TRBJ2-2
abundance: .
v_gene: TRBV28
CDR3aa: CASRDRGDTGELFF
CDR3nt: TGTGCCAGCAGGGACAGGGGGGACACCGGGGAGCTGTTTTTT

d_gene: .
j_gene: TRBJ2-7
abundance: .
v_gene: TRBV10-2
CDR3aa: CASSVNLGGSSYEQYF
CDR3nt: TGCGCCAGCAGTGTGAATCTTGGGGGAAGCTCCTACGAGCAGTACTTC

d_gene: TRBD1
j_gene: TRBJ1-2
abundance: .
v_gene: TRBV5-6
CDR3aa: CASSSGTGLNYGYTF
CDR3nt: TGTGCCAGCAGCTCTGGGACAGGGCTGAACTATGGCTACACCTTC

d_gene: .
j_gene: TRBJ1-2
abundance: .
v_gene: TRBV28
CDR3aa: CASRWTKANYGYTF
CDR3nt: TGTGCCAGCAGGTGGACAAAAGCTAACTATGGCTACACCTTC

d_gene: TRBD2
j_gene: TRBJ2-1
abundance: .
v_gene: TRBV19
CDR3aa: CASSPAGRLAGSSYEQFF
CDR3nt: TGTGCCAGTAGTCCCGCAGGAAGACTAGCGGGATCGTCGTATGAGCAGTTCTTC

d_gene: .
j_gene: TRBJ2-4
abundance: few
v_gene: TRBV10-3
CDR3aa: CAISDPGLAGNIQYF
CDR3nt: TGTGCCATCAGCGACCCGGGGCTAGCAGGAAACATTCAGTACTTC

d_gene: TRBD2
j_gene: TRBJ2-1
abundance: .
v_gene: TRBV5-1
CDR3aa: CASSSTSSGVGNEQFF
CDR3nt: TGCGCCAGCAGCTCAACCTCTAGCGGGGTAGGAAATGAGCAGTTCTTC

d_gene: .
j_gene: TRBJ2-7
abundance: .
v_gene: TRBV5-1
CDR3aa: CASSLKTDSYEQYF
CDR3nt: TGCGCCAGCAGCTTGAAGACTGACTCCTACGAGCAGTACTTC

d_gene: TRBD1
j_gene: TRBJ1-4
abundance: .
v_gene: TRBV7-2
CDR3aa: CASSRQGQVNEKLFF
CDR3nt: TGTGCCAGCAGCCGCCAGGGACAGGTCAATGAAAAACTGTTTTTT

d_gene: .
j_gene: TRBJ1-5
abundance: .
v_gene: TRBV18
CDR3aa: CASSPGGGRGNQPQHF
CDR3nt: TGTGCCAGCTCACCCGGGGGGGGGCGAGGCAATCAGCCCCAGCATTTT

d_gene: .
j_gene: TRBJ2-5
abundance: few
v_gene: TRBV20-1
CDR3aa: CSGQSQETQYF
CDR3nt: TGCAGTGGACAGTCACAAGAGACCCAGTACTTC

d_gene: .
j_gene: TRBJ2-3
abundance: few
v_gene: TRBV29-1
CDR3aa: CLAGTDTQYF
CDR3nt: TGCCTGGCCGGGACAGATACGCAGTATTTT

d_gene: .
j_gene: TRBJ1-2
abundance: .
v_gene: TRBV5-1
CDR3aa: CASSLLAGANYGYTF
CDR3nt: TGCGCCAGCAGCTTGTTGGCAGGAGCTAACTATGGCTACACCTTC

d_gene: .
j_gene: TRBJ2-4
abundance: .
v_gene: TRBV2
CDR3aa: CASRLEIIQYF
CDR3nt: TGTGCCAGCAGACTGGAGATCATTCAGTACTTC